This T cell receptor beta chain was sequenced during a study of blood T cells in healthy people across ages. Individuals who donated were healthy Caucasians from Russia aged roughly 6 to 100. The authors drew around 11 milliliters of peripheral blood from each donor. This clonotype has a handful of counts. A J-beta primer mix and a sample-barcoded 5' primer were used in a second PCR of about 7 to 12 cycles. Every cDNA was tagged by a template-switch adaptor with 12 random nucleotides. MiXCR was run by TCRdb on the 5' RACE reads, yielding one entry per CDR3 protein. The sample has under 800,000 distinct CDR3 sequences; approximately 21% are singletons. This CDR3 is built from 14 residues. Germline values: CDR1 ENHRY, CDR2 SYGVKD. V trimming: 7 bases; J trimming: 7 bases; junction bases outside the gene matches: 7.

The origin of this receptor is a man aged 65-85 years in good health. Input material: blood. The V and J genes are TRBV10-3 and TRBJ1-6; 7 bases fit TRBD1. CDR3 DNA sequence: TGTGCCATCAAGGAGGGGACAGAGAATTCACCCCTCCACTTT. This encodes CAIKEGTENSPLHF.